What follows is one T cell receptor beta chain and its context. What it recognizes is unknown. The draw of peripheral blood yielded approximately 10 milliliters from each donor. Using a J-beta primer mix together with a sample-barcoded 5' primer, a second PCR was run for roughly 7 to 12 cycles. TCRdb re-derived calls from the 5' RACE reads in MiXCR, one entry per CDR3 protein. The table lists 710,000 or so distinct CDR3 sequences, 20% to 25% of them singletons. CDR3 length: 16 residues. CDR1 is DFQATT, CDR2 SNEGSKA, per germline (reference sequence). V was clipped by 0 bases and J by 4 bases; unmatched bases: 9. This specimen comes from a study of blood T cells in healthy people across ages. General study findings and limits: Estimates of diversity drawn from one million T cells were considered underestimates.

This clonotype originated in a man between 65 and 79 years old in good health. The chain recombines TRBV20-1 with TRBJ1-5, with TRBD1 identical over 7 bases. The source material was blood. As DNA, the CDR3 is TGCAGTGCTAGAGAAGGGGGCCAAAGGAGGAATCAGCCCCAGCATTTT. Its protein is CSAREGGQRRNQPQHF.